This T cell receptor (beta chain) emerged from a study of radiation and T cells in renal cell carcinoma. Study context: Nephrectomy followed 15 Gy stereotactic body radiation by 4 weeks. Study-level findings and limits: Top tumor clonotypes rose in blood 2 weeks post-radiation, then contracted.

In the case of this clone: Its specificity is unknown.

V was shortened by 6 bases and J by 5 bases, with 13 bases between the two germline ends. This CDR3 contains 13 residues. Germline lookup yields CDR1 LNHDA and CDR2 SQIVND (reference sequence). Measured with immunoSEQ multiplex PCR; TCRdb has only the in-frame clones, and not every one. This table holds 100,000 to 150,000 clones, 88% found once. Noted time point: blood 2 weeks post-SBRT. The treatment was: 15 Gy SBRT to primary tumor, nephrectomy 4 weeks later. Blood was sampled at baseline, 2 weeks and 4 weeks after SBRT. The patient's renal cell carcinoma had clear cell pathology. This receptor was identified in a woman in her seventies with renal cell carcinoma. The sequencing here drew on blood, taken from a patient whose treatment included radiotherapy and nephrectomy. The chain carries TRBV19 and TRBJ1-1; possibly TRBD1 for D (5 bases). CDR3 DNA sequence: TGTGCCAGTAGCCCCAGGGTCGGGACTGAAGCTTTCTTT. Encoded protein: CASSPRVGTEAFF.